Listed below are T cell receptor beta chains from one sample, sequenced in a study of blood T cell repertoires in COVID-19. The table came from immunoSEQ multiplex PCR; TCRdb's copy has only in-frame clones and leaves some out. The table lists 250,000 to 350,000 clones, approximately 86% of them singletons, with about 2.2% in the top ten. The sequenced material came from peripheral blood. These receptors came from a woman aged 25-40 years who had recovered from COVID-19. Both conserved end residues are part of each CDR3. Fields, in order: V gene, J gene, clone size, D gene, CDR3 protein, CDR3 DNA. The D gene is left open where the match is weak. Only part of the rows carry a size: once, few, many, or a class if the clone is expanded.

TRBV6-4	TRBJ1-3	-	TRBD1	CASKHRDRVFSGNTIYF	TGTGCCAGCAAACACCGGGACAGGGTATTCTCTGGAAACACCATATATTTT
TRBV7-2	TRBJ2-7	-	-	CASSLETQGGEQYF	TGTGCCAGCAGCTTAGAAACGCAGGGGGGAGAGCAGTACTTC
TRBV5-5	TRBJ2-3	-	TRBD2	CASSFIGSGGSADTQYF	TGTGCCAGCAGCTTTATAGGGTCGGGGGGATCAGCAGATACGCAGTATTTT
TRBV7-2	TRBJ2-7	-	-	CASSFTGGVTYEQYF	TGTGCCAGCAGCTTTACAGGGGGGGTAACCTACGAGCAGTACTTC
TRBV11-2	TRBJ1-5	-	TRBD1	CASSFSGGDQPQHF	TGTGCCAGCAGCTTTTCAGGGGGCGATCAGCCCCAGCATTTT
TRBV9	TRBJ1-6	once	TRBD1	CASSEGQGRDNSPLHF	TGTGCCAGCAGCGAGGGACAGGGGCGGGATAATTCACCCCTCCACTTT
TRBV29-1	TRBJ1-2	-	-	CSVVTGTYGYTF	TGCAGCGTCGTTACAGGGACCTATGGCTACACCTTC
TRBV10-3	TRBJ2-5	-	-	CAIRSYEAQETQYF	TGTGCCATCAGGTCATATGAGGCACAAGAGACCCAGTACTTC
TRBV5-8	TRBJ2-7	-	-	CASILGAYEQYF	TGTGCCAGCATCTTAGGAGCTTACGAGCAGTACTTC
TRBV5-1	TRBJ2-1	-	-	CASSDESGNEQFF	TGCGCCAGCAGCGATGAGAGTGGTAATGAGCAGTTCTTC
TRBV19	TRBJ2-1	-	TRBD2	CASMSPPGTSGGASYNEQFF	TGTGCCAGTATGAGCCCTCCCGGGACTAGCGGGGGGGCCTCCTACAATGAGCAGTTCTTC
TRBV10-3	TRBJ1-1	once	-	CAITTGSGNTEAFF	TGTGCCATCACTACAGGGTCGGGGAACACTGAAGCTTTCTTT
TRBV6-5	TRBJ2-7	-	TRBD2	CASSTSGYEQYF	TGTGCCAGCAGCACTAGCGGTTACGAGCAGTACTTC
TRBV14	TRBJ2-3	once	-	CASSQELWRGMNTQYF	TGTGCCAGCAGCCAAGAATTGTGGCGGGGTATGAATACGCAGTATTTT